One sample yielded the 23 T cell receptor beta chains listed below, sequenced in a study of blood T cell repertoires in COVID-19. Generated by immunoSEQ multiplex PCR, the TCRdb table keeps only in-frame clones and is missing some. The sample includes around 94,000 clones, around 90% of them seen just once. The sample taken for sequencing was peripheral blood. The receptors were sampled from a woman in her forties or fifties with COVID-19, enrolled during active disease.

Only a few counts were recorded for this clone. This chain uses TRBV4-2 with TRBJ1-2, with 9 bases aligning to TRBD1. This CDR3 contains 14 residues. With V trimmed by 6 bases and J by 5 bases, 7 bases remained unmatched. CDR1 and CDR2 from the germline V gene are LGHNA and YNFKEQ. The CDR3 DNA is TGTGCCAGCAGGGCGGGACAGGGACTTTATGGCTACACCTTC. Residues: CASRAGQGLYGYTF.

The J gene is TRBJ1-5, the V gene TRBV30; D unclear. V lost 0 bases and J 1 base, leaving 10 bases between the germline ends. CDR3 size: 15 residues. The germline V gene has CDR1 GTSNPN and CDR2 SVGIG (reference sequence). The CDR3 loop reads CAWSVFGQSNQPQHF. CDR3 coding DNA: TGTGCCTGGAGTGTTTTTGGGCAGAGCAATCAGCCCCAGCATTTT.

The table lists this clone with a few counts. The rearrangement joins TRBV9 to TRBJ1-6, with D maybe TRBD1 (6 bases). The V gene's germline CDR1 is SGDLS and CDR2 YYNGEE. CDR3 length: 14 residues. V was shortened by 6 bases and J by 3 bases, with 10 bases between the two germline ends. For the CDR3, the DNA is TGTGCCAGCACCCGGACAGACTATAATTCACCCCTCCACTTT. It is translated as CASTRTDYNSPLHF.

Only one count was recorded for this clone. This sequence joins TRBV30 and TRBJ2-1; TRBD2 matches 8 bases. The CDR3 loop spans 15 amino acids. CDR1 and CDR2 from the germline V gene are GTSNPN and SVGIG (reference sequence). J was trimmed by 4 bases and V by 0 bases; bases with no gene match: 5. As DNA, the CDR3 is TGTGCCTGGAGTGTACGCGGGGGGAGGTACAATGAGCAGTTCTTC. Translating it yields CAWSVRGGRYNEQFF. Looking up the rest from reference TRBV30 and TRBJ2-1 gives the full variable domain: SQTIHQWPATLVQPVGSPLSLECTVEGTSNPNLYWYRQAAGRGLQLLFYSVGIGQISSEVPQNLSASRPQDRQFILSSKKLLLSDSGFYLCAWSVRGGRYNEQFFGPGTRLTVL.

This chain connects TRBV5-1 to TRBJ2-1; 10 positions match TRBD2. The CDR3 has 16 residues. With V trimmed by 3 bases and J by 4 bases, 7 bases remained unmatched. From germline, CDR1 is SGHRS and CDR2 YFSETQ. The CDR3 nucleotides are TGCGCCAGCAGCTCAACGACTAGCGGGTTATACAATGAGCAGTTCTTC. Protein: CASSSTTSGLYNEQFF.

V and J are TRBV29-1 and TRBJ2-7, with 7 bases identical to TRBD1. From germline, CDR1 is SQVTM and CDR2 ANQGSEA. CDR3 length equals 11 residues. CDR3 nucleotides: TGCACCGTGCGACAGGGACGCGAGCAGTACTTC. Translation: CTVRQGREQYF.

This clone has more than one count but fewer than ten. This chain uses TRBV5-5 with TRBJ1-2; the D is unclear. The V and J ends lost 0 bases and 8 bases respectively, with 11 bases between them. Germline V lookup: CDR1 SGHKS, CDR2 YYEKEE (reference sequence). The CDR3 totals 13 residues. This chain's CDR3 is CASSLDLGGGYTF. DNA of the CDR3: TGTGCCAGCAGCTTGGATTTGGGAGGAGGCTACACCTTC.

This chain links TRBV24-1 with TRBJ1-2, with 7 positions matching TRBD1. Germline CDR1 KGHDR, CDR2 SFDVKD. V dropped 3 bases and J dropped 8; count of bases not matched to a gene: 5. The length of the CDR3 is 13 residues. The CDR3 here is CATSDPQGFGYTF. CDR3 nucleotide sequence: TGTGCCACCAGTGATCCACAGGGGTTCGGCTACACCTTC.

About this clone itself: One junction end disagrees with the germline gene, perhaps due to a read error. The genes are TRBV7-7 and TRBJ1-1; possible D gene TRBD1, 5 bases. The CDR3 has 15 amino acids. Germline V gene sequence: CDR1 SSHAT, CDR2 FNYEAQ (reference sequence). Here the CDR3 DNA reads TGTGCTAGCAGCCCCCCCAGGGAGGGTTGCACTGAAGCTTTCTTT. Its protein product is CASSPPREGCTEAFF. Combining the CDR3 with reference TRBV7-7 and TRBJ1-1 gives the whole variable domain GAGVSQSPRYKVTKRGQDVTLRCDPISSHATLYWYQQALGQGPEFLTYFNYEAQPDKSGLPSDRFSAERPEGSISTLTIQRTEQRDSAMYRCASSPPREGCTEAFFGQGTRLTVV.

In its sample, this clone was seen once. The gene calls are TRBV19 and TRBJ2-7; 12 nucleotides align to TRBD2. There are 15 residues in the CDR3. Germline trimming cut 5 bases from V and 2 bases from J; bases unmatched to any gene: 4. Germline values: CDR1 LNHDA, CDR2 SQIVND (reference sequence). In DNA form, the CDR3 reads TGTGCCAGTAGTGCACTAGCGGGGGGCCCCTACGAGCAGTACTTC. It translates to CASSALAGGPYEQYF. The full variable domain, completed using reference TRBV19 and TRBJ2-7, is DGGITQSPKYLFRKEGQNVTLSCEQNLNHDAMYWYRQDPGQGLRLIYYSQIVNDFQKGDIAEGYSVSREKKESFPLTVTSAQKNPTAFYLCASSALAGGPYEQYFGPGTRLTVT.

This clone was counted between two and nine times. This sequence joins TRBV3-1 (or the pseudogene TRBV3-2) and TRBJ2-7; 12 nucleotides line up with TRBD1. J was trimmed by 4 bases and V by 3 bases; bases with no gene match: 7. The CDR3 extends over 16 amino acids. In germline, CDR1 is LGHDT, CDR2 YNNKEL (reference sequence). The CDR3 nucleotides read TGTGCCAGCAGCCACATGCGGGGACAGGGGGCTTACGAGCAGTACTTC. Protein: CASSHMRGQGAYEQYF.

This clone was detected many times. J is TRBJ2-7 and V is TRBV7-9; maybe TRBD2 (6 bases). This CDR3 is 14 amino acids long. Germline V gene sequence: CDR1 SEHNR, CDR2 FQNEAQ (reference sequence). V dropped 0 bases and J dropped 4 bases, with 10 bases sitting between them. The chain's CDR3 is CASSLAGGPYEQYF. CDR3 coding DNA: TGTGCCAGCAGCTTAGCGGGGGGACCGTACGAGCAGTACTTC.

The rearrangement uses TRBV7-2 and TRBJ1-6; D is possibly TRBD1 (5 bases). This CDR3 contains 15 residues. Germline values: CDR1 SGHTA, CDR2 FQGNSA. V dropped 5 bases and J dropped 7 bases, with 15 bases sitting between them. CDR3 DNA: TGTGCCAGCAGCCAAGATGGGGGGTTCAATTCACCCCTCCACTTT. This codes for CASSQDGGFNSPLHF.

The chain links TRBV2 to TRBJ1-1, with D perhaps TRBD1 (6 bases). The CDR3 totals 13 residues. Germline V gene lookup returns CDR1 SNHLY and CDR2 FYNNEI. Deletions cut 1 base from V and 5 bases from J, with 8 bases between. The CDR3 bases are TGTGCCAGCAGTGAAGAAACAGGGACTGAAGCTTTCTTT. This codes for CASSEETGTEAFF.

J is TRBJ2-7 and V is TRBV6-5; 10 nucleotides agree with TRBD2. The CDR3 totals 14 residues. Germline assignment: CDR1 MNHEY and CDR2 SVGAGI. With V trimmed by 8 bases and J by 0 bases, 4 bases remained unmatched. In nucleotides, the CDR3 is TGTGCCAGCGGCCTAGCGGGGGCCTCCTACGAGCAGTACTTC. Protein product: CASGLAGASYEQYF.

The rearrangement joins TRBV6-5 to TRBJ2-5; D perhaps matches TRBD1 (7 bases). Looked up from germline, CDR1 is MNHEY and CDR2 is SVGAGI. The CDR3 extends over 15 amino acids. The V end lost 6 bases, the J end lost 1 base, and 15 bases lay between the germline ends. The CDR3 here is CASRAGTAGQETQYF. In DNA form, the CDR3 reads TGTGCCAGCAGAGCTGGGACAGCGGGCCAAGAGACCCAGTACTTC.

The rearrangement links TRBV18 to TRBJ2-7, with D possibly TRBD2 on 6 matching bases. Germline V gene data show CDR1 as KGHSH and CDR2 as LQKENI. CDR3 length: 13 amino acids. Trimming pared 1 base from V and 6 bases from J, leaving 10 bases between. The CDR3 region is CASSPLGTGEQYF. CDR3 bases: TGTGCCAGCTCACCACTGGGGACTGGCGAGCAGTACTTC.

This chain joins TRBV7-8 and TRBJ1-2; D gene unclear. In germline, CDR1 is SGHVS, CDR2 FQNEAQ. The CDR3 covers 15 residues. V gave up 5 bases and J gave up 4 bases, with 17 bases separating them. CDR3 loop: CASSRQAGPPYGYTF. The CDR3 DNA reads TGTGCCAGCAGCCGACAAGCGGGCCCCCCCTATGGCTACACCTTC.

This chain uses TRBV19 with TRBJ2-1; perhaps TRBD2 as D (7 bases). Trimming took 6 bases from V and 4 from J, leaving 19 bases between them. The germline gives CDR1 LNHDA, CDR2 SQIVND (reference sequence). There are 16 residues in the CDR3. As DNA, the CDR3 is TGTGCCAGTAGGGACATAAGGGGGGGCCGATACAATGAGCAGTTCTTC. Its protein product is CASRDIRGGRYNEQFF.

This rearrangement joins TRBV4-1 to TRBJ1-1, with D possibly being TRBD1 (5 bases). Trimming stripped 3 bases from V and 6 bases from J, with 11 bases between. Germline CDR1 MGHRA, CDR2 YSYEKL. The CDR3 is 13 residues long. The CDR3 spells CASSHGRGSEAFF. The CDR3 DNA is TGCGCCAGCAGCCATGGTCGGGGGTCTGAAGCTTTCTTT.

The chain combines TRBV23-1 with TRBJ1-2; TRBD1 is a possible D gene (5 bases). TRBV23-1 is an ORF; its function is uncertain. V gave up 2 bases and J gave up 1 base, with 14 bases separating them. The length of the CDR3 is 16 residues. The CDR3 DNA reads TGCGCCAGCAGTCAACAAGACAGTTCGAATAACTATGGCTACACCTTC. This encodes CASSQQDSSNNYGYTF.

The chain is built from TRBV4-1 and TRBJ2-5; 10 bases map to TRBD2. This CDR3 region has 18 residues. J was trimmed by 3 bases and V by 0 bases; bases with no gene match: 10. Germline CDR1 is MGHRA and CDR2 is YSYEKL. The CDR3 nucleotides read TGCGCCAGCAGCCAAGATAGGTATAGCGGGGGGCCAAAAGAGACCCAGTACTTC. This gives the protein CASSQDRYSGGPKETQYF.

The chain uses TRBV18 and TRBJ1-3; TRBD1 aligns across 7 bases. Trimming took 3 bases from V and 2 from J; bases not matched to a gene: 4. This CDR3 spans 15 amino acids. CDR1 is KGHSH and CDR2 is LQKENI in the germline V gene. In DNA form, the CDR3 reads TGTGCCAGCTCACCTACAGGGGAAACTGGAAACACCATATATTTT. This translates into CASSPTGETGNTIYF.